This T cell receptor beta chain originates from a study of OX40 agonist ivuxolimab in advanced cancers. Overall study context: Treatment of patients was with ivuxolimab, an agonistic anti-OX40 (CD134) antibody. Cancers in dose escalation were hepatocellular, melanoma, renal cell and head and neck.

The protocol was immunoSEQ multiplex PCR, while the TCRdb copy is restricted to in-frame clones and leaves out a portion. The data contain around 94,000 clones, roughly 89% of them singletons. Regarding the study as a whole: Expansion of clones was among the lowest in partial responders at 0.1-3.0 mg/kg. Expanded peripheral T-cell antigen specificity went undetermined.

Trimming removed 6 bases at V and 0 bases at J, with 15 bases between. There are 16 residues in the CDR3. Germline V gene data show CDR1 as SQVTM and CDR2 as ANQGSEA. The table lists this clone with a few counts. Its antigen is unknown. This TCR derives from an adult with an advanced solid tumor such as melanoma, head and neck, liver or kidney cancer. V gene TRBV29-1 combines with J gene TRBJ2-6; D is possibly TRBD1 (5 bases). The sample in question was CD4+ or CD8+ T cells sorted from blood, obtained in a trial of the OX40 agonist ivuxolimab. The CDR3 DNA follows: TGCAGCGTAGGAAGGACAACGAGCTCTGGGGCCAACGTCCTGACTTTC. It translates to CSVGRTTSSGANVLTF.